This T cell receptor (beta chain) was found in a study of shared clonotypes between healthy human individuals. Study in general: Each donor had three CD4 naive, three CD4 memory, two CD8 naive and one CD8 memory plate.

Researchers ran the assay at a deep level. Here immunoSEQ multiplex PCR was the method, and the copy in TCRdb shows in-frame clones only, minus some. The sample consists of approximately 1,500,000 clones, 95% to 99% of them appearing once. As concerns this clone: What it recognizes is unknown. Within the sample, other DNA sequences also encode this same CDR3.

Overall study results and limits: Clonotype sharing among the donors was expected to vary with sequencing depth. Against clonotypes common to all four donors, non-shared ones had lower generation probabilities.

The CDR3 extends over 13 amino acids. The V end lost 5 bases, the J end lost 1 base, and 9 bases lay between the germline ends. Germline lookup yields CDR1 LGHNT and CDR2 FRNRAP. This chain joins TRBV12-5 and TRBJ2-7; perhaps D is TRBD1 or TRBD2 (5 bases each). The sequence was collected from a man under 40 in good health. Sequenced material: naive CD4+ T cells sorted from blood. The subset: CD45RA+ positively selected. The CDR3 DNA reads TGTGCTAGTGGTCGGGACGGGTCCTACGAGCAGTACTTC. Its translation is CASGRDGSYEQYF.